This T cell receptor beta chain was profiled in a study of cytomegalovirus exposure and HLA in healthy donors. This clone was counted a few times. The PCR made use of 60 Vbeta and 13 Jbeta primers. TCRdb's copy holds only in-frame clones and misses some; the assay was immunoSEQ multiplex PCR. Of about 120,000 clones in the sample, around 76% were seen once. The specimen was PBMCs. The clonotype comes from a man aged 55-75 years in good health and CMV-seropositive.

CDR3 coding DNA: TGTGCCAGCAGAGGGGGCGCGAGAGTGGGGACTGAAGCTTTCTTT. Its translation is CASRGGARVGTEAFF. The genes are TRBV2 and TRBJ1-1; 7 bases line up with TRBD1. Germline values: CDR1 SNHLY, CDR2 FYNNEI. The CDR3 length is 15 residues. With 6 bases clipped from V and 5 bases from J, the junction kept 12 bases outside the gene matches.